This paragraph covers one TCR beta chain sequence. As handled by the study authors: Estimated nucleated cell counts came from reference gene primer amplification. Generated by immunoSEQ multiplex PCR, the TCRdb table keeps only in-frame clones and is missing some. From that table come the V and J calls and clone size; the DNA was used to work out D and trimming. The data show just over 250,000 clones, around 89% seen once. The CDR3 sequence is 15 residues long. CDR1 is SEHNR and CDR2 is FQNEAQ in the germline V gene (reference sequence). The V end lost 1 base, the J end lost 0 bases, and 9 bases lay between the germline ends. The source of the sample is a study of blood T cell repertoires in COVID-19. In the study overall: The United States, Italy and Spain were the sources of the acute and convalescent COVID-19 samples. PBMCs, B-cell-depleted T cells, or T cells were the source of the cDNA or gDNA that made up the material.

The sequenced material came from peripheral blood. This sequence originates from a man between 60 and 75 years old who had recovered from COVID-19. The V and J genes are TRBV7-9 and TRBJ1-1; D not resolved. The CDR3 coding sequence is TGTGCCAGCAGCTTAGGTGCGAGGGTGAACACTGAAGCTTTCTTT. As protein: CASSLGARVNTEAFF. The whole variable domain, remainder taken from reference TRBV7-9 and TRBJ1-1, is DTGVSQNPRHKITKRGQNVTFRCDPISEHNRLYWYRQTLGQGPEFLTYFQNEAQLEKSRLLSDRFSAERPKGSFSTLEIQRTEQGDSAMYLCASSLGARVNTEAFFGQGTRLTVV.